This TCR beta chain was sequenced in a study of T cells in Graves' hyperthyroidism and ophthalmopathy. The study left out patients who had uncontrolled infection, other autoimmune disease, pregnancy or lactation. Each diagnosis drew on symptoms, thyroxine, TRAb, thyroid ultrasound and orbital computed tomography findings. It was 10 ml of fresh peripheral blood that supplied the PBMCs. This clonotype was detected a few times. What it binds is unknown. RNA transcripts gave rise to amplified TCR beta CDR3 regions. During a first-round RT-PCR of the TCR CDR3, the HTBI primer set was used. TCRdb itself ran the multiplex PCR reads through MiXCR, one entry per CDR3 protein. The sample includes roughly 380,000 distinct CDR3 sequences, roughly 14% of them seen just once. The V segment lost 4 bases and the J segment 3 bases; nucleotides outside the gene matches: 12. This CDR3 is built from 17 residues. CDR1 and CDR2 (germline): SGHRS, YFSETQ.

Study findings and constraints: Ophthalmopathy got predicted by the model a median around 6.6 months before its onset.

The receptor was isolated from a woman in her sixties with Graves' hyperthyroidism. The chain is built from TRBV5-1 and TRBJ2-1; 8 bases match TRBD2. The sample was blood. CDR3 region: CASSSSLGTRDYNEQFF. The CDR3 DNA reads as TGCGCCAGCAGCAGCTCCCTGGGGACTAGGGACTACAATGAGCAGTTCTTC.